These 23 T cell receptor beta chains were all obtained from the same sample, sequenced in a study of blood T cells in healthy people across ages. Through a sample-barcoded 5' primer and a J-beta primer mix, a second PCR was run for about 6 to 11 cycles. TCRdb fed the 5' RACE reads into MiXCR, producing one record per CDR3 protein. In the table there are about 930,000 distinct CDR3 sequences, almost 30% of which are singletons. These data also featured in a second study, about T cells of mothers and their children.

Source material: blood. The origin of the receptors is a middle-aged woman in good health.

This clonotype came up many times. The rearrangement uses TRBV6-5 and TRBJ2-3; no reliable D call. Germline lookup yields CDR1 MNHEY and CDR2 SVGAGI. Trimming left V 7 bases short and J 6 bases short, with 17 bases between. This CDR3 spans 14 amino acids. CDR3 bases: TGTGCCAGCACCACGGGTGGGGATGGCGATACGCAGTATTTT. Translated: CASTTGGDGDTQYF.

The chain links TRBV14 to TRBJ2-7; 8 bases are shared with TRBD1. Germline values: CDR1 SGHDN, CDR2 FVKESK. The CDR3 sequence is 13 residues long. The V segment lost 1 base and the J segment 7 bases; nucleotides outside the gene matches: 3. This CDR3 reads CASSQGTGREQYF. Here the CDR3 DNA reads TGTGCCAGCAGCCAAGGGACAGGGAGGGAGCAGTACTTC.

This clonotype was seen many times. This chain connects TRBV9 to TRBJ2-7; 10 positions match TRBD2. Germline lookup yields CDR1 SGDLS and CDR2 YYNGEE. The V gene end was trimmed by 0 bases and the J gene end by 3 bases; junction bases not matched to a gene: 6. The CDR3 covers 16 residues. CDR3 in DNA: TGTGCCAGCAGCGTAGAACCAGCGGGGGGGTTCTACGAGCAGTACTTC. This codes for CASSVEPAGGFYEQYF. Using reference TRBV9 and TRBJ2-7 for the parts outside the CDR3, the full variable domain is DSGVTQTPKHLITATGQRVTLRCSPRSGDLSVYWYQQSLDQGLQFLIQYYNGEERAKGNILERFSAQQFPDLHSELNLSSLELGDSALYFCASSVEPAGGFYEQYFGPGTRLTVT.

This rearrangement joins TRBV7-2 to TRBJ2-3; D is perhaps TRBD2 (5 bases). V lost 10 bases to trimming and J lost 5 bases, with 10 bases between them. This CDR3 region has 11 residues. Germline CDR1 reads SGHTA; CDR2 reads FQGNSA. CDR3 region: CATAGGDTQYF. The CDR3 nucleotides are TGTGCCACAGCAGGAGGAGATACGCAGTATTTT.

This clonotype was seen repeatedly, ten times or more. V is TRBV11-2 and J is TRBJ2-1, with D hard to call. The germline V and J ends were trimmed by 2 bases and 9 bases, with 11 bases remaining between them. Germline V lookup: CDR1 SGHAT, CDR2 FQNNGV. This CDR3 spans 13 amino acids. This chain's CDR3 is CASSLMLGREQFF. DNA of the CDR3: TGTGCCAGCAGCTTAATGCTCGGGCGTGAGCAGTTCTTC.

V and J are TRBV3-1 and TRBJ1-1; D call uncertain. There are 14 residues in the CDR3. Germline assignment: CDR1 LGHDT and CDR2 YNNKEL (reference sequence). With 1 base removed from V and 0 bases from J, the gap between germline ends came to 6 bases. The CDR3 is CASSQGPLNTEAFF. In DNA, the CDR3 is TGTGCCAGCAGCCAAGGGCCCTTGAACACTGAAGCTTTCTTT. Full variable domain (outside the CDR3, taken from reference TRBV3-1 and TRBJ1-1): DTAVSQTPKYLVTQMGNDKSIKCEQNLGHDTMYWYKQDSKKFLKIMFSYNNKELIINETVPNRFSPKSPDKAHLNLHINSLELGDSAVYFCASSQGPLNTEAFFGQGTRLTVV.

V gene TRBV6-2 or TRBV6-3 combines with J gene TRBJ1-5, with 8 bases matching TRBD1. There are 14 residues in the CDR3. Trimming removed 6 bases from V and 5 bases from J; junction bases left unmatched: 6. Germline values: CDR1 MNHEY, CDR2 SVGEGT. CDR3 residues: CASRLRQGHQPQHF. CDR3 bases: TGTGCCAGCAGATTGCGACAGGGGCATCAGCCCCAGCATTTT.

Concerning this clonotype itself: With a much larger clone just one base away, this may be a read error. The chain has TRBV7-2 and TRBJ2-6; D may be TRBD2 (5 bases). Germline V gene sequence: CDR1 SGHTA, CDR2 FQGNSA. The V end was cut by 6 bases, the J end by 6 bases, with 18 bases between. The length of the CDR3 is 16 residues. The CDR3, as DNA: TGTGCCAGCAGTGCCATGGGAGTAGCTGAGGCCAACGTCCTGACTTTC. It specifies CASSAMGVAEANVLTF.

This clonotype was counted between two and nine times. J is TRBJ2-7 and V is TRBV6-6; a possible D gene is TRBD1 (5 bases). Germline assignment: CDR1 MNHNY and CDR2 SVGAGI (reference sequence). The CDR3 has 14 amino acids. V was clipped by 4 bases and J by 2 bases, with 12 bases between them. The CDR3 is CASSFADTAYEQYF. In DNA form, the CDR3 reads TGTGCCAGCAGTTTCGCGGACACAGCCTACGAGCAGTACTTC.

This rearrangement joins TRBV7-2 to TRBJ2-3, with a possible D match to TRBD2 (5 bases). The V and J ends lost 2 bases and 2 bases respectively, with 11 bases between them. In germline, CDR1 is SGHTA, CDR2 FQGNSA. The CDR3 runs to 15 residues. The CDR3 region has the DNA TGTGCCAGCAGCTTATGGAGGACTCACACAGATACGCAGTATTTT. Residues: CASSLWRTHTDTQYF.

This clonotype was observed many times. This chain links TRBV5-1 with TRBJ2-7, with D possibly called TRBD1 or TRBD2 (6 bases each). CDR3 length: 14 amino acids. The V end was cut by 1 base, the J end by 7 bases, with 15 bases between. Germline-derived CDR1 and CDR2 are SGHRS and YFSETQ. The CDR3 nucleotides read TGCGCCAGCAGCTTGACCGCAGGGGCGGGGGAGCAGTACTTC. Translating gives CASSLTAGAGEQYF.

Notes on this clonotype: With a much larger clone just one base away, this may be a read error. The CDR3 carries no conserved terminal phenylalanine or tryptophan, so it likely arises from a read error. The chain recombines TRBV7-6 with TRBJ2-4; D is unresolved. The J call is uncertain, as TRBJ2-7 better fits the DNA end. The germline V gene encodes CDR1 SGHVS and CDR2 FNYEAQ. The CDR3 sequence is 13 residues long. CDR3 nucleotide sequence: TGTGCCAGCAGCTCTGGACCTAACTACGAGCAGTACTGC. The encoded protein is CASSSGPNYEQYC.

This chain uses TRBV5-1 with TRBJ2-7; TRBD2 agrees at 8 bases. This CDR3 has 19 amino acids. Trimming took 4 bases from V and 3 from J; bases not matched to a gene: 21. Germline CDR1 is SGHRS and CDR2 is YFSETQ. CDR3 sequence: CASSAFSGNDIVSFYEQYF. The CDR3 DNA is TGCGCCAGCAGCGCATTTAGCGGGAACGATATCGTTTCTTTCTACGAGCAGTACTTC.

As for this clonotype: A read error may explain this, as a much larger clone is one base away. CDR3 coding DNA: TGTGCCAGCAGCTTAGCCAGGTACAATGAGCAGTACTTC. Its protein is CASSLARYNEQYF. The chain employs TRBV7-2 and TRBJ2-1; D call uncertain. The J call may be in error: the DNA end matches TRBJ2-7 better. The CDR3 runs to 13 residues. Germline V lookup: CDR1 SGHTA, CDR2 FQGNSA.

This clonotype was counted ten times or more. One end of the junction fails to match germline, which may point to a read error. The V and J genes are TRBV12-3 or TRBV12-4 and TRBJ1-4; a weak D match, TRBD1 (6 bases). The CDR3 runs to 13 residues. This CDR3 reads CASTLGGNEKLFF. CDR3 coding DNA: TGTGCCAGCACTTTAGGGGGTAATGAAAAACTGTTTTTT.

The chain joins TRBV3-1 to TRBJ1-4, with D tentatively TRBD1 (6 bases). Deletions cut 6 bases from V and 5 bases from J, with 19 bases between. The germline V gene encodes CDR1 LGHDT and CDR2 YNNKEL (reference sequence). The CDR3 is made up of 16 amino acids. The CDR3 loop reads CASSLSDRGQNEKLFF. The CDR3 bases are TGTGCCAGCAGTCTTTCGGACCGTGGACAGAATGAAAAACTGTTTTTT.

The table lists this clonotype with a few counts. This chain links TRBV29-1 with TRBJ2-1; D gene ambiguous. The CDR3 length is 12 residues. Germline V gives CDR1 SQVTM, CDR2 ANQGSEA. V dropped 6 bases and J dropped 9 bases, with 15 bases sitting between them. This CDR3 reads CSVPAQAAEQFF. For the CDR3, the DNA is TGCAGCGTCCCTGCTCAGGCGGCTGAGCAGTTCTTC.

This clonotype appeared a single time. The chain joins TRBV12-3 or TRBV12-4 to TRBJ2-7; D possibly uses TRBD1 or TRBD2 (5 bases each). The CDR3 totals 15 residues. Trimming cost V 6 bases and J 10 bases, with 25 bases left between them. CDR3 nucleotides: TGTGCCAGCAGCCAAAGAGGGACCGACTCCGGTACCCAGTACTTC. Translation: CASSQRGTDSGTQYF.

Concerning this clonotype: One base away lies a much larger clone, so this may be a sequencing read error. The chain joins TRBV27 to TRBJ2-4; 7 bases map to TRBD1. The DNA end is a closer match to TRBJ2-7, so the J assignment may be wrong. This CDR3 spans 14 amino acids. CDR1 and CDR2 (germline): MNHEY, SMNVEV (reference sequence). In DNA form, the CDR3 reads TGTGCCAGCAGTGGACAGGCCCTCCGGGGCGAGCAGTACTTC. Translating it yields CASSGQALRGEQYF.

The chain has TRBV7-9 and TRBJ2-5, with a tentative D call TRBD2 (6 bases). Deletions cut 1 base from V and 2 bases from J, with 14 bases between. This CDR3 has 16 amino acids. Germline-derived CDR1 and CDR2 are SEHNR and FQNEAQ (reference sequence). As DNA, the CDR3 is TGTGCCAGCAGCTTAGAGGCGGGGTCCGGACAAGAGACCCAGTACTTC. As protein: CASSLEAGSGQETQYF.

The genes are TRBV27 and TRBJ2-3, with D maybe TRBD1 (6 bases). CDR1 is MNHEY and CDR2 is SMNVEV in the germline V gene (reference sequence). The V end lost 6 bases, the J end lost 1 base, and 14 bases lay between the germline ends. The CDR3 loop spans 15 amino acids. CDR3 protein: CASSFGTRGTDTQYF. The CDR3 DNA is TGTGCCAGCAGCTTCGGGACACGGGGCACAGATACGCAGTATTTT.

The DNA of the CDR3 is TGCGCCAGCAGTTCGGACGGTCTGAATCAGCCCCAGCATTTT. Translation gives CASSSDGLNQPQHF. This sequence joins TRBV5-1 and TRBJ1-5, with no clear D. The germline gives CDR1 SGHRS, CDR2 YFSETQ. The length of the CDR3 is 14 residues. Trimming took off 5 bases at V and 4 bases at J, with 13 bases between the two ends.

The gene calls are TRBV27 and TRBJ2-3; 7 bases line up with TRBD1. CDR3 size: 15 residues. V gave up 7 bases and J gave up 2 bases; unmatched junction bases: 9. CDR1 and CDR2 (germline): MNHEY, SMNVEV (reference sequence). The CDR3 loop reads CASTNTGVDTDTQYF. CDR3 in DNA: TGTGCCAGCACTAACACAGGGGTCGACACAGATACGCAGTATTTT.